This TCR beta chain was recovered during a study of CD8 T cells in ankylosing spondylitis (dated by TCRdb to about 2017). Study-level background: To find TCR variants linked to disease, the study profiled T cell receptor beta repertoires in ankylosing spondylitis patients and healthy donors. Peripheral blood samples were taken, and synovial fluid was additionally collected from ankylosing spondylitis patients. The full study cohort was made up of 20 to 25 ankylosing spondylitis patients and 95 to 130 healthy donors. Paper-wide results and their limitations: The disease-linked clones were reported as significantly enriched in matched synovial fluid samples from ankylosing spondylitis patients. Blood from ankylosing spondylitis patients appeared to be characterized by a TCR beta motif composed of under 10 highly homologous amino acid variants. Some of the motif variants had been reported before in the synovial fluid and blood of reactive arthritis patients, a finding that suggests common disease-initiation mechanisms. The disease-linked clones showed a CD8+ phenotype and occurred at relatively low frequencies in peripheral blood.

The instrument given in TCRdb is Illumina HiSeq 2500. TCR beta libraries were prepared by quantitative 5'-RACE with molecular barcodes. The paper's data handling went like this. A new computational method, built on a probabilistic model of VDJ rearrangement, was used to identify disease-linked TCR variants. Starting from the raw public reads, TCRdb applied fastp trimming at Q25, assembled clones with MiXCR and retained in-frame beta chains. Entries are consolidated by CDR3 protein sequence, retaining the most common genes and DNA. TCRdb's processing, not the authors' own work, is the source of the V and J calls. The table for this sample lists 500,000 or so distinct CDR3 sequences; less than 6% of them were counted only once. The ten largest account for roughly 3.3% of the sample. As concerns this clonotype: What this receptor recognizes is not known. It has no much larger one-base neighbor in the sample; base qualities were not kept.

Trimming takes 1 base off V and 8 bases off J; junction bases not matched to a gene: 11. The germline V gene encodes CDR1 SEHNR and CDR2 FQNEAQ (reference sequence). The CDR3 covers 16 residues, taking in both the cysteine and the phenylalanine. The sequence is cut down to CDR3 DNA, 48 bases in frame from base 1. The chain couples TRBV7-9 to TRBJ2-1, and 7 bases in between align with TRBD2. Sample: blood, either unsorted or a sorted T cell fraction (not recorded which). This TCR came from a male donor with ankylosing spondylitis. The nucleotides are TGTGCCAGCAGCTTAGGTCGGGAGGCCTCCAATGATGAGCAGTTCTTC. Protein translation: CASSLGREASNDEQFF. With all but the CDR3 taken from the reference TRBV7-9 and TRBJ2-1 genes, the full variable domain is: DTGVSQNPRHKITKRGQNVTFRCDPISEHNRLYWYRQTLGQGPEFLTYFQNEAQLEKSRLLSDRFSAERPKGSFSTLEIQRTEQGDSAMYLCASSLGREASNDEQFFGPGTRLTVL.